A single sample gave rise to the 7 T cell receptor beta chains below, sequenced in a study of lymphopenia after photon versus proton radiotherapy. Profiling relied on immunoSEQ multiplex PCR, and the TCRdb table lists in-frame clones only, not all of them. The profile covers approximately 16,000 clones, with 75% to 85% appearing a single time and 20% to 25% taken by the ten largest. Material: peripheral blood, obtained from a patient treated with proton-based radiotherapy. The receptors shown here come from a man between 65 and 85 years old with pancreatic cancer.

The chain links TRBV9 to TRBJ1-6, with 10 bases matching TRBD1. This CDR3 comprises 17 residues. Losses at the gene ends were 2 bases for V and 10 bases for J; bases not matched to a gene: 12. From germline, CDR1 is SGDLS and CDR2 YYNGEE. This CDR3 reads CASSVSGGQGRNSPLHF. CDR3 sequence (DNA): TGTGCCAGCAGCGTTTCCGGGGGACAGGGGAGGAACTCACCCCTCCACTTT.

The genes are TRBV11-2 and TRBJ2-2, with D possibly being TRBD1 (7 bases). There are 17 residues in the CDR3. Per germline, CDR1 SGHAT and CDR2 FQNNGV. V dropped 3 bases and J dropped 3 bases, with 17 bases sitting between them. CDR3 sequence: CASSLEQGTSHTGELFF. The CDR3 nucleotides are TGTGCCAGCAGCTTGGAACAGGGGACTTCGCACACCGGGGAGCTGTTTTTT.

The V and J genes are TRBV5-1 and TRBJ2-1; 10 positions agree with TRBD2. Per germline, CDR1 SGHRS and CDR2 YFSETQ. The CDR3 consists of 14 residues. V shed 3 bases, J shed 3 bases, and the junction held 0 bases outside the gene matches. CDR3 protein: CASSSSGSYNEQFF. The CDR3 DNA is TGCGCCAGCAGCTCTAGCGGGAGCTACAATGAGCAGTTCTTC.

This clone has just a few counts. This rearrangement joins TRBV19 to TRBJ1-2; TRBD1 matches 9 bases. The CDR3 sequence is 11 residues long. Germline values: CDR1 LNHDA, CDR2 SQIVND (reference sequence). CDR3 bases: TGTGCTTCCGGGACAGGGTTCGGCTACACCTTC. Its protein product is CASGTGFGYTF. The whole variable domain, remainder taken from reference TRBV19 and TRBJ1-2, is DGGITQSPKYLFRKEGQNVTLSCEQNLNHDAMYWYRQDPGQGLRLIYYSQIVNDFQKGDIAEGYSVSREKKESFPLTVTSAQKNPTAFYLCASGTGFGYTFGSGTRLTVV.

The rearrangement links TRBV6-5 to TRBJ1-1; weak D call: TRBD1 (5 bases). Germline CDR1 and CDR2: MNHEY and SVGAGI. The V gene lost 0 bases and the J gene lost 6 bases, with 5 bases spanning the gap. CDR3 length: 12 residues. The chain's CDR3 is CASSYSGAEAFF. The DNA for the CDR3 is TGTGCCAGCAGTTACTCGGGGGCTGAAGCTTTCTTT.

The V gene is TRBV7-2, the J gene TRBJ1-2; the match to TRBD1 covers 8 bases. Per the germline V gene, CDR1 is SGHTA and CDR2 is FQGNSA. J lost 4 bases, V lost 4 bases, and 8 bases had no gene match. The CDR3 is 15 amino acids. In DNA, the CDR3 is TGTGCCAGCAGCTCCATGGCAGGGGGCATCTATGGCTACACCTTC. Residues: CASSSMAGGIYGYTF.

CDR3 region: CASSLEQSGTDTQYF. For the CDR3, the DNA is TGCGCCAGCAGCTTGGAACAGAGCGGCACAGATACGCAGTATTTT. The chain uses TRBV5-1 and TRBJ2-3; D not certain. V was shortened by 0 bases and J by 1 base, with 9 bases between the two germline ends. The CDR3 consists of 15 residues. Germline V gene data show CDR1 as SGHRS and CDR2 as YFSETQ.